The 20 T cell receptor beta chains listed next were all sequenced from one sample in a study of cytomegalovirus exposure and HLA in healthy donors (dated by TCRdb to the late 2010s). Libraries came from the immunoSEQ multiplex PCR assay. For the multiplex PCR, a mixture combining 60 forward primers for TCR Vbeta segments and 13 reverse primers for TCR Jbeta segments was used. Held by TCRdb, this immuneACCESS table contains in-frame sequences only and omits some clones. Under half of the omission traces to an unresolved V gene where checked; the cause of the rest is unknown. For this sample the table gives approximately 120,000 clones, of which over 70% were detected only once. The ten largest clones take up about 3.9% of the sample. What was sequenced was PBMCs. Receptors were obtained from a man aged 18 to 35 in good health and CMV-seropositive.

This chain uses TRBV5-6 with TRBJ2-4, with D maybe TRBD2 (6 bases). Germline values: CDR1 SGHDT, CDR2 YYEEEE. CDR3 length: 12 residues. V lost 0 bases to trimming and J lost 13 bases, with 11 bases between them. CDR3 amino acids: CASSLASGAQYF. For the CDR3, the DNA is TGTGCCAGCAGCTTGGCCTCGGGAGCGCAGTACTTC.

This clone showed up just once. The chain joins TRBV20-1 to TRBJ2-5; no reliable D call. Trimming stripped 5 bases from V and 3 bases from J, with 7 bases between. The germline CDR1 and CDR2 sequences are DFQATT and SNEGSKA (reference sequence). This CDR3 comprises 11 residues. The CDR3 DNA reads TGCAGTGCTTTACAAAAAGAGACCCAGTACTTC. Its translation: CSALQKETQYF.

The J gene is TRBJ2-1, the V gene TRBV30, with 11 bases that match TRBD2. CDR1 is GTSNPN and CDR2 is SVGIG in the germline V gene (reference sequence). J gave up 6 bases and V 5 bases, and 9 bases lay outside the gene matches. The CDR3 loop spans 15 amino acids. In DNA, the CDR3 is TGTGCCTGGGGAAAAGGACTAGCGGGTGGCAATGAGCAGTTCTTC. The encoded protein is CAWGKGLAGGNEQFF.

Only a few counts were recorded for this clone. The junction shows a germline mismatch at one end, possibly a read error. V usage is TRBV7-9 and J usage is TRBJ2-1; the match to TRBD1 covers 8 bases. The CDR3 sequence is 14 residues long. Germline values: CDR1 SEHNR, CDR2 FQNEAQ (reference sequence). CDR3 protein: CSSSLKDRVNEQFF. The DNA of the CDR3 is TGTTCCAGCAGCTTAAAGGACAGGGTTAATGAGCAGTTCTTC.

This clone showed up just once. The rearrangement uses TRBV19 and TRBJ2-7, with D hard to call. Trimming shortened V by 6 bases and J by 1 base, and 10 bases separated the two germline ends. This CDR3 comprises 13 residues. CDR1 is LNHDA and CDR2 is SQIVND in the germline V gene (reference sequence). The DNA of the CDR3 is TGTGCCAGTAGCCGAGAGGAATCCTACGAGCAGTACTTC. Its translation is CASSREESYEQYF.

The genes are TRBV7-9 and TRBJ2-1; D perhaps matches TRBD1 (7 bases). Trimming cost V 5 bases and J 4 bases, with 15 bases left between them. This CDR3 contains 15 residues. CDR1 is SEHNR and CDR2 is FQNEAQ in the germline V gene (reference sequence). The CDR3 DNA sequence: TGTGCCAGCAGCGGAGGGACAGCAACATACAATGAGCAGTTCTTC. The encoded protein is CASSGGTATYNEQFF.

The chain uses TRBV7-2 and TRBJ1-2; weak D call: TRBD1 (5 bases). CDR1 is SGHTA, CDR2 FQGNSA, per germline. The CDR3 contains 13 residues. With 2 bases removed from V and 8 bases from J, the gap between germline ends came to 12 bases. CDR3 sequence reads: CASSLIQGEGYTF. CDR3 coding DNA: TGTGCCAGCAGCTTAATCCAAGGGGAAGGCTACACCTTC.

This clone turned up a few times. V and J are TRBV4-3 and TRBJ2-6; D call uncertain. Trimming left V 1 base short and J 0 bases short, with 16 bases between. This CDR3 spans 19 amino acids. Germline CDR1 is LGHNA and CDR2 is YSLEER. CDR3 in amino acids: CASSQAEYLMISGANVLTF. In DNA form, the CDR3 reads TGCGCCAGCAGCCAAGCCGAGTACTTGATGATCTCTGGGGCCAACGTCCTGACTTTC.

The rearrangement links TRBV6-5 to TRBJ1-2, with 9 nucleotides matching TRBD1. The CDR3 is 13 residues long. Per germline, CDR1 MNHEY and CDR2 SVGAGI. J gave up 8 bases and V 6 bases, and 7 bases lay outside the gene matches. The CDR3 spells CASRTGGAGGYTF. DNA of the CDR3: TGTGCCAGCAGAACAGGGGGCGCAGGGGGCTACACCTTC.

J is TRBJ1-2 and V is TRBV7-9, with D hard to call. This CDR3 has 12 amino acids. Germline CDR1 and CDR2: SEHNR and FQNEAQ (reference sequence). The germline V and J ends were trimmed by 5 bases and 7 bases, with 11 bases remaining between them. CDR3 sequence (DNA): TGTGCCAGCAGCCCCGGGGTCGGTGGCTACACCTTC. Translated: CASSPGVGGYTF.

The rearrangement joins TRBV18 to TRBJ2-7; a weak D match, TRBD2 (6 bases). The CDR3 is 14 amino acids. The V and J ends lost 4 bases and 4 bases respectively, with 14 bases between them. CDR1 KGHSH and CDR2 LQKENI come from the germline V gene. CDR3 coding DNA: TGTGCCAGCTCACTGGGGGGACTTGGATACGAGCAGTACTTC. This codes for CASSLGGLGYEQYF.

This chain connects TRBV7-2 to TRBJ2-2, with 8 bases identical to TRBD1. The V segment lost 5 bases and the J segment 2 bases; nucleotides outside the gene matches: 4. Germline CDR1 SGHTA, CDR2 FQGNSA. The CDR3 extends over 15 amino acids. The CDR3 coding sequence is TGTGCCAGCAGCCTAACAGGGGGTAACACCGGGGAGCTGTTTTTT. This translates into CASSLTGGNTGELFF. The variable domain in full, with the rest retrieved from reference TRBV7-2 and TRBJ2-2, is GAGVSQSPSNKVTEKGKDVELRCDPISGHTALYWYRQSLGQGLEFLIYFQGNSAPDKSGLPSDRFSAERTGGSVSTLTIQRTQQEDSAVYLCASSLTGGNTGELFFGEGSRLTVL.

V and J are TRBV5-4 and TRBJ2-1; 14 nucleotides align to TRBD2. Trimming cost V 4 bases and J 3 bases; bases outside gene matches: 3. The CDR3 totals 16 residues. CDR1 and CDR2 from the germline V gene are SGHNT and YYREEE (reference sequence). CDR3 DNA: TGTGCCAGCAGCCGACTAGCGGGAGGGGTCTACAATGAGCAGTTCTTC. This codes for CASSRLAGGVYNEQFF.

The chain combines TRBV4-1 with TRBJ2-1; 8 nucleotides agree with TRBD2. In germline, CDR1 is MGHRA, CDR2 YSYEKL. This CDR3 comprises 14 residues. V lost 4 bases and J lost 8; bases outside the gene matches: 7. CDR3 residues: CASSRVGREDEQFF. The CDR3 DNA reads TGCGCCAGCAGCCGGGTCGGGAGGGAGGATGAGCAGTTCTTC.

CDR3: CSFHPQNMNTEAFF. CDR3 DNA: TGCAGCTTCCACCCACAGAACATGAACACTGAAGCTTTCTTT. The rearrangement joins TRBV29-1 to TRBJ1-1; D is unclear. CDR1 is SQVTM, CDR2 ANQGSEA, per germline. Trimming took off 8 bases at V and 0 bases at J, with 16 bases between the two ends. The CDR3 loop spans 14 amino acids. Full variable domain (rest looked up from reference TRBV29-1 and TRBJ1-1): SAVISQKPSRDICQRGTSLTIQCQVDSQVTMMFWYRQQPGQSLTLIATANQGSEATYESGFVIDKFPISRPNLTFSTLTVSNMSPEDSSIYLCSFHPQNMNTEAFFGQGTRLTVV.

The genes are TRBV19 and TRBJ1-1; 9 nucleotides align to TRBD1. The CDR3 runs to 18 residues. Germline V gene data show CDR1 as LNHDA and CDR2 as SQIVND (reference sequence). Trimming took 4 bases from V and 1 from J; bases not matched to a gene: 13. The CDR3 region is CASSTRVTGGRKNTEAFF. The CDR3, as DNA: TGTGCCAGTAGTACCCGGGTGACAGGGGGTAGAAAGAACACTGAAGCTTTCTTT.

The chain employs TRBV10-3 and TRBJ2-7, with a tentative D call TRBD2 (5 bases). Germline V gene lookup returns CDR1 ENHRY and CDR2 SYGVKD. The CDR3 covers 14 residues. The germline V and J ends were trimmed by 6 bases and 6 bases, with 18 bases remaining between them. CDR3 in amino acids: CAIRLDGGSREQYF. For the CDR3, the DNA is TGTGCCATCAGGCTGGACGGCGGGTCTCGCGAGCAGTACTTC.

The V gene is TRBV4-3, the J gene TRBJ2-1; D uncertain. V dropped 0 bases and J dropped 2 bases, with 14 bases sitting between them. The CDR3 consists of 17 residues. Germline values: CDR1 LGHNA, CDR2 YSLEER. Here the CDR3 DNA reads TGCGCCAGCAGCCAAGATTTGCAGTTATTCCCCTACAATGAGCAGTTCTTC. Encoded protein: CASSQDLQLFPYNEQFF.

The J gene is TRBJ2-4, the V gene TRBV14, with 11 bases lining up with TRBD2. Germline V lookup: CDR1 SGHDN, CDR2 FVKESK. With 4 bases clipped from V and 13 bases from J, the junction kept 9 bases outside the gene matches. The CDR3 has 14 amino acids. CDR3 loop: CASSPDTSGGPQYF. CDR3 nucleotides: TGTGCCAGCAGCCCAGATACTAGCGGGGGACCGCAGTACTTC.

This clone was seen once. The junction and the germline gene differ at one end; a read error may be behind it. The rearrangement joins TRBV2 to TRBJ2-7, with a weak D call TRBD1 (6 bases). The CDR3 has 11 residues. Per the germline V gene, CDR1 is SNHLY and CDR2 is FYNNEI. CDR3 sequence: CASSGQVGTDF. DNA for the CDR3: TGTGCCAGCAGTGGACAGGTTGGAACGGACTTC.